The clone carrying this TCR beta chain was seen a handful of times. This sample is part of a study of blood T cell repertoires in COVID-19. About the study: Acute-phase and convalescent COVID-19 samples originated in the United States, Italy and Spain. T cells, B-cell-depleted T cells, or PBMCs provided the cDNA or gDNA that served as material.

In the original analysis: Estimates of nucleated cell counts were drawn from the amplification of reference gene primers. Clones were sequenced by immunoSEQ multiplex PCR, and TCRdb holds only the in-frame ones, with some missing. Clone size and V and J calls were adopted from that table, with D and trimming inferred from the DNA. The sample records about 98,000 clones, about 85% being singletons. The CDR3 extends over 15 amino acids. CDR1 is LGHDT, CDR2 YNNKEL, per germline (reference sequence). V gave up 1 base and J gave up 6 bases; unmatched junction bases: 6. This rearrangement joins TRBV3-1 (or the pseudogene TRBV3-2) to TRBJ2-1; 7 bases are a match to TRBD1. The source of this sequence is a man aged 65 to 79 with acute or convalescent COVID-19. Sequences were obtained from peripheral blood. This CDR3 reads CASSQADRVSNEQFF. In DNA form, the CDR3 reads TGTGCCAGCAGCCAAGCCGACAGGGTCTCCAATGAGCAGTTCTTC.